The 26 T cell receptor beta chains below all came from one sample that was sequenced in a study of T-cell memory formation after mild COVID-19. TCRdb fed the 5' RACE reads into MiXCR, producing one record per CDR3 protein. The sample contains 350,000 to 550,000 distinct CDR3 sequences, roughly 18% of which appear only once. The sequenced sample was PBMCs or a T cell subset sorted from them (not recorded which). The receptors were gathered from a man between 18 and 35 years old who had mild COVID-19 (a few samples of this study predate the infection). Cell type and time point are not known.

The V and J genes are TRBV28 and TRBJ2-7, with D tentatively TRBD2 (6 bases). This CDR3 region has 11 residues. V was clipped by 9 bases and J by 3 bases, with 9 bases between them. The germline V gene encodes CDR1 MDHEN and CDR2 SYDVKM. Here the CDR3 reads CASSGHYEQYV. CDR3 DNA: TGTGCCAGTAGCGGCCACTACGAGCAGTACGTC.

This clonotype was detected a few times. V is TRBV20-1 and J is TRBJ1-5; D is uncertain. The germline V and J ends were trimmed by 8 bases and 3 bases, with 14 bases remaining between them. Per germline, CDR1 DFQATT and CDR2 SNEGSKA (reference sequence). The CDR3 sequence is 13 residues long. CDR3 nucleotide sequence: TGCAGTACTGCGGACGGTTTCAATCAGCCCCAGCATTTT. Its protein product is CSTADGFNQPQHF.

This clonotype was recorded many times. The chain is built from TRBV5-5 and TRBJ2-2, with 7 bases fitting TRBD2. Germline CDR1 is SGHKS and CDR2 is YYEKEE (reference sequence). Trimming at V came to 5 bases and at J to 2 bases, leaving 9 bases not matched to a gene. CDR3 length: 16 residues. CDR3 residues: CASSLGAGENTGELFF. For the CDR3, the DNA is TGTGCCAGCAGTTTAGGTGCGGGGGAAAACACCGGGGAGCTGTTTTTT.

This clonotype was detected only a few times. The rearrangement joins TRBV7-8 to TRBJ2-7; TRBD1 aligns across 9 bases. CDR3 length equals 16 residues. The trim removed 5 bases at V and 0 bases at J, leaving 8 bases unmatched. Per germline, CDR1 SGHVS and CDR2 FQNEAQ. CDR3 coding DNA: TGTGCCAGCAGCACCTCCGGGACAGGGTTCTCCTACGAGCAGTACTTC. This encodes CASSTSGTGFSYEQYF.

The CDR3 loop is CASRTGGTDTQYF. The CDR3 bases are TGTGCCAGTAGGACAGGGGGCACAGATACGCAGTATTTT. The rearrangement joins TRBV19 to TRBJ2-3; 8 bases line up with TRBD1. The ends lost 6 bases at V and 1 base at J; junction bases unmatched: 0. This CDR3 is built from 13 residues. The germline V gene encodes CDR1 LNHDA and CDR2 SQIVND (reference sequence).

The chain uses TRBV7-9 and TRBJ2-1; 7 bases agree with TRBD1. Germline CDR1 SEHNR, CDR2 FQNEAQ (reference sequence). CDR3 length: 16 residues. J gave up 6 bases and V 5 bases, and 13 bases lay outside the gene matches. The CDR3: CASSPMPQGEINEQFF. The CDR3 DNA reads TGTGCCAGCAGCCCTATGCCCCAGGGGGAGATCAATGAGCAGTTCTTC. The variable domain in full, with the rest retrieved from reference TRBV7-9 and TRBJ2-1, is DTGVSQNPRHKITKRGQNVTFRCDPISEHNRLYWYRQTLGQGPEFLTYFQNEAQLEKSRLLSDRFSAERPKGSFSTLEIQRTEQGDSAMYLCASSPMPQGEINEQFFGPGTRLTVL.

This clonotype has only a few counts. This chain links TRBV3-1 with TRBJ2-7, with 9 bases lining up with TRBD1. With V trimmed by 6 bases and J by 5 bases, 8 bases remained unmatched. The CDR3 covers 14 residues. Germline lookup yields CDR1 LGHDT and CDR2 YNNKEL (reference sequence). The CDR3 nucleotides read TGTGCCAGCAGGCCCGGGACAGGGTACCACGAGCAGTACTTC. This sequence encodes CASRPGTGYHEQYF.

This chain links TRBV7-2 with TRBJ2-7, with 10 nucleotides matching TRBD2. CDR1 and CDR2 (germline): SGHTA, FQGNSA. With V trimmed by 4 bases and J by 4 bases, 10 bases remained unmatched. This CDR3 has 16 residues. CDR3 amino acids: CASSYSTSGDWYEQYF. The CDR3, as DNA: TGTGCCAGCAGCTACTCAACTAGCGGGGACTGGTACGAGCAGTACTTC.

The sample holds a few counts of this clonotype. The CDR3 spells CASSYWTGAQETQYF. DNA of the CDR3: TGTGCCAGCAGTTACTGGACAGGGGCCCAGGAGACCCAGTACTTC. This chain joins TRBV6-5 and TRBJ2-5; 9 bases fit TRBD1. V gave up 1 base and J gave up 5 bases; unmatched junction bases: 5. Germline values: CDR1 MNHEY, CDR2 SVGAGI. CDR3 length: 15 amino acids.

The chain carries TRBV4-1 and TRBJ2-7; 8 bases are shared with TRBD1. The V segment lost 1 base and the J segment 0 bases; nucleotides outside the gene matches: 5. The CDR3 contains 16 residues. Germline CDR1 reads MGHRA; CDR2 reads YSYEKL. The CDR3 loop reads CASSQGRTGSSYEQYV. CDR3 nucleotides: TGCGCCAGCAGCCAAGGAAGGACAGGGAGCTCCTACGAGCAGTACGTC.

This clonotype has more than one count but fewer than ten. The chain employs TRBV6-1 and TRBJ1-1; TRBD1 aligns across 7 bases. The CDR3 consists of 14 residues. The germline gives CDR1 MNHNS, CDR2 SASEGT. The ends lost 7 bases at V and 0 bases at J; junction bases unmatched: 5. CDR3 DNA sequence: TGTGCCAGCATTTACAGGGGTCTGAACACTGAAGCTTTCTTT. Translated: CASIYRGLNTEAFF.

This clonotype turned up a few times. V usage is TRBV12-3 or TRBV12-4 and J usage is TRBJ2-2, with D perhaps TRBD1 (6 bases). Between the trimmed V and J ends, which lost 4 bases and 6 bases, there was a span of 18 bases. CDR3 length: 16 amino acids. The CDR3 sequence is CASSSLTGIGAGELFF. CDR3 nucleotide sequence: TGTGCCAGCAGTTCCTTAACAGGGATAGGGGCCGGGGAGCTGTTTTTT.

The chain couples TRBV7-9 to TRBJ1-6; tentatively, D is TRBD1 (5 bases). Germline-derived CDR1 and CDR2 are SEHNR and FQNEAQ (reference sequence). The length of the CDR3 is 13 residues. Trimming took 5 bases from V and 7 from J, leaving 9 bases between them. The CDR3 reads CASSRGMNSPLHF. As DNA, the CDR3 is TGTGCCAGCAGCAGGGGTATGAATTCACCCCTCCACTTT.

The chain uses TRBV5-8 and TRBJ2-3; D unresolved. Germline V CDR1 and CDR2: SGHTS, YDEGEE. This CDR3 is 10 amino acids long. The V gene lost 0 bases and the J gene lost 9 bases, with 2 bases spanning the gap. CDR3 coding DNA: TGTGCCAGCAGCTTGGTCACGCAGTATTTT. Protein sequence: CASSLVTQYF.

This clonotype was seen more than once but under ten times. The CDR3 is CASSQQGGNTGELFF. CDR3 in DNA: TGCGCCAGCAGCCAACAGGGCGGGAACACCGGGGAGCTGTTTTTT. This chain uses TRBV5-1 with TRBJ2-2, with a weak D call TRBD1 (6 bases). This CDR3 contains 15 residues. CDR1 is SGHRS and CDR2 is YFSETQ in the germline V gene. V was pared by 4 bases and J by 1 base, with 11 bases between. The full variable domain, rest sourced from reference TRBV5-1 and TRBJ2-2, is KAGVTQTPRYLIKTRGQQVTLSCSPISGHRSVSWYQQTPGQGLQFLFEYFSETQRNKGNFPGRFSGRQFSNSRSEMNVSTLELGDSALYLCASSQQGGNTGELFFGEGSRLTVL.

This chain uses TRBV6-2 or TRBV6-3 with TRBJ2-7; 11 nucleotides match TRBD2. The CDR3 is 16 residues long. In germline, CDR1 is MNHEY, CDR2 SVGEGT. J gave up 6 bases and V 1 base, and 8 bases lay outside the gene matches. CDR3 region: CASSYLGTSGSAEQYF. CDR3 bases: TGTGCCAGCAGTTACTTGGGGACTAGCGGATCTGCCGAGCAGTACTTC.

The chain carries TRBV20-1 and TRBJ2-5; TRBD2 might be the D (5 bases). Germline lookup yields CDR1 DFQATT and CDR2 SNEGSKA (reference sequence). The CDR3 spans 16 residues. V shed 5 bases and J shed 4 bases, with 23 bases lying between them. CDR3 sequence reads: CSAAGGAGRVVETQYF. The CDR3 DNA sequence: TGCAGTGCTGCGGGCGGTGCGGGCAGAGTAGTAGAGACCCAGTACTTC.

The rearrangement uses TRBV12-3 or TRBV12-4 and TRBJ1-5, with TRBD1 matching 9 bases. The junction had 9 bases not matched to a gene; V was cut back by 2 bases and J by 7 bases. This CDR3 contains 16 residues. The CDR3 coding sequence is TGTGCCAGCAGTTTACCGGGACAGGGCCGGGGCCAGCCCCAGCATTTT. Translated, it gives CASSLPGQGRGQPQHF.

In its sample, this clonotype was seen a few times. The chain employs TRBV6-6 and TRBJ1-1; D possibly corresponds to TRBD1 (6 bases). V was shortened by 5 bases and J by 1 base, with 11 bases between the two germline ends. Per the germline V gene, CDR1 is MNHNY and CDR2 is SVGAGI (reference sequence). The CDR3 consists of 14 residues. CDR3 nucleotide sequence: TGTGCCAGCAGTCCCGGGACACCGAACACTGAAGCTTTCTTT. Protein product: CASSPGTPNTEAFF.

The genes are TRBV29-1 and TRBJ2-1, with a weak D call TRBD2 (5 bases). The CDR3 contains 16 residues. Germline assignment: CDR1 SQVTM and CDR2 ANQGSEA. V was shortened by 7 bases and J by 2 bases, with 21 bases between the two germline ends. In DNA, the CDR3 is TGCAGCGCAGATGCTGAGACGTCCGGGACCTACAATGAGCAGTTCTTC. It translates to CSADAETSGTYNEQFF.

This clonotype showed up just a few times. The chain recombines TRBV7-9 with TRBJ1-2; D might be TRBD1 (5 bases). The germline V gene encodes CDR1 SEHNR and CDR2 FQNEAQ (reference sequence). V dropped 1 base and J dropped 8 bases, with 17 bases sitting between them. The CDR3 contains 15 residues. CDR3 sequence reads: CASSLESARVGGYTF. The CDR3 DNA reads as TGTGCCAGCAGCTTAGAATCGGCCAGGGTAGGAGGCTACACCTTC.

This clonotype has more than one count but fewer than ten. The DNA of the CDR3 is TGCAGTGTTGGAGGCATCCCCGCGAATGAGCAGTTCTTC. This translates into CSVGGIPANEQFF. V is TRBV20-1 and J is TRBJ2-1; a possible D gene is TRBD2 (5 bases). Germline CDR1 is DFQATT and CDR2 is SNEGSKA (reference sequence). Deletions cut 7 bases from V and 7 bases from J, with 17 bases between. The CDR3 is 13 residues long.

This rearrangement joins TRBV27 to TRBJ2-5; 10 bases are a match to TRBD2. The CDR3 extends over 17 amino acids. With V trimmed by 2 bases and J by 1 base, 7 bases remained unmatched. Germline lookup yields CDR1 MNHEY and CDR2 SMNVEV (reference sequence). In DNA form, the CDR3 reads TGTGCCAGCAGTTTAGGTTGGTCTAGCGGGGGCCAAGAGACCCAGTACTTC. Residues: CASSLGWSSGGQETQYF.

V and J are TRBV12-3 or TRBV12-4 and TRBJ2-3, with no clear D. The CDR3 is 16 residues long. Trimming took 0 bases from V and 0 from J, leaving 10 bases between them. In DNA form, the CDR3 reads TGTGCCAGCAGTTTAGCTGTCGGATCTAGCACAGATACGCAGTATTTT. Encoded protein: CASSLAVGSSTDTQYF.

This clonotype was counted only a few times. Its ends do not fully match the called genes, so a read error is possible. This chain joins TRBV20-1 and TRBJ1-6, with 7 positions matching TRBD1. This CDR3 has 12 amino acids. CDR1 is DFQATT and CDR2 is SNEGSKA in the germline V gene (reference sequence). The CDR3 coding sequence is TGCAGTGCTAGAGAGACCGGGACAGAGGATTACTTT. Its protein product is CSARETGTEDYF.

The chain uses TRBV5-1 and TRBJ2-3, with D possibly matching TRBD2 (6 bases). The length of the CDR3 is 16 residues. In germline, CDR1 is SGHRS, CDR2 YFSETQ. V lost 4 bases and J 0 bases, leaving 15 bases between the germline ends. The DNA of the CDR3 is TGCGCCAGCAGCCCGGCCGCGCGGGGAAGCACAGATACGCAGTATTTT. This translates into CASSPAARGSTDTQYF.